This TCR beta chain was observed in a study of control samples from healthy donors and cancer patients. TCRdb keeps only in-frame clones here, not all; method: immunoSEQ multiplex PCR. This table holds over 120,000 clones, around 94% found once. This CDR3 is built from 14 residues. Trimming took off 5 bases at V and 0 bases at J, with 10 bases between the two ends. CDR1 and CDR2 (germline): MNHEY, SVGEGT. The source material was PBMCs. The TCR sequence derives from a man in his 60s with colorectal cancer. V gene TRBV6-2 or TRBV6-3 combines with J gene TRBJ1-2; D is unclear. CDR3 DNA sequence: TGTGCCAGCAGTAACGGGCCACCTAACTATGGCTACACCTTC. Its protein product is CASSNGPPNYGYTF.